Presented here are 24 T cell receptor delta chains from one specimen sequenced in a study of γδ T cells in repeated Plasmodium falciparum infection. Bulk repertoires came from Vgamma9/Vdelta2+ or Vdelta2-negative gammadelta T cells flow-sorted from PBMC. TCRdb re-called the multiplex PCR reads with CATT. The sample shows tens of thousands of delta-chain clones, approximately 1% of them seen only once. The sample consisted of gamma-delta T cells from blood. Receptors originate from a pool of human donors (malaria-infected and uninfected, not separated).

Note on this clone: This DNA translates differently at residue 7 from the TCRdb protein, which is that of a much larger clone; a read error is likely, and the protein shown is the DNA's own translation. This chain uses TRDV1 with TRDJ3; TRDD2 might be the D (5 bases). CDR1 is TSWWSYY and CDR2 is QGS in the germline V gene. Trimming removed 9 bases from V and 2 bases from J, with 14 bases in between. There are 16 residues in the CDR3. The CDR3 nucleotides read TGTGCTCTAAACCTACGGCGCACCTGGGACACCCGACAGATGTTTTTC. Translating it yields CALNLRRTWDTRQMFF.

To note about this clone: Translating this DNA gives a protein that differs at residue 10 from the TCRdb one, which belongs to a much larger clone; a read error is likely, and the protein shown is this translation. This sequence joins TRDV3 and TRDJ1, with 8 positions matching TRDD3. The V segment lost 0 bases and the J segment 0 bases; nucleotides outside the gene matches: 30. The CDR3 spans 23 residues. Germline V gene data show CDR1 as TVYSNPD and CDR2 as GDNSRS (reference sequence). CDR3 DNA: TGTGCCTTTAGAGGGGTTAGGTCGGGCATACAGGGTGGGGGATTACTGTACACCGATAAACTCATCTTT. Translation gives CAFRGVRSGIQGGGLLYTDKLIF.

With regard to this clone: A read error likely explains this, since a far larger clone differs by one base. This sample includes further DNA sequences coding for the same CDR3. V is TRDV2 and J is TRDJ1; D gene unclear. The J gene, not given by TCRdb, was assigned here from a germline match of the nucleotide sequence. The CDR3 is made up of 14 amino acids. Looked up from germline, CDR1 is GEAIGNYY and CDR2 is EKD. In DNA, the CDR3 is TGTGCCTGCGACACCGTCGGGGCCTCCGATAAACTCATCTTT. As protein: CACDTVGASDKLIF.

There are a few counts of this clone. The protein given by TCRdb reflects a much larger clone and differs at residue 6 from this DNA's translation, likely from a read error; the protein shown is the DNA's translation. This chain uses TRDV2 with TRDJ1; no clear D. This CDR3 has 16 residues. Per the germline V gene, CDR1 is GEAIGNYY and CDR2 is EKD. Between the trimmed V and J ends, which lost 0 bases and 1 base, there was a span of 14 bases. The CDR3 nucleotides read TGTGCCTGTGACACCGATGAAGAAGAGGGCACCGATAAACTCATCTTT. The encoded protein is CACDTDEEEGTDKLIF.

This clone showed up just a few times. The protein in TCRdb stems from a much larger clone and differs at residue 9 from this DNA's translation, likely a read error; here the protein is translated from the DNA. The J gene is TRDJ1, the V gene TRDV2, with a possible D match to TRDD3 (5 bases). TCRdb gives no J gene; it was assigned here by matching the DNA to germline. This CDR3 is 18 amino acids long. Looked up from germline, CDR1 is GEAIGNYY and CDR2 is EKD. V was cut by 0 bases and J by 1 base, with 20 bases left in between. Here the CDR3 DNA reads TGTGCCTGTGACACCTTAGCTGGGAGACCTGCCCTCACCGATAAACTCATCTTT. Encoded protein: CACDTLAGRPALTDKLIF.

This clone was detected ten times or more. J is TRDJ1 and V is TRDV1, with 8 bases matching TRDD3. This CDR3 comprises 24 residues. In germline, CDR1 is TSWWSYY, CDR2 QGS. V lost 0 bases to trimming and J lost 0 bases; unmatched junction nucleotides: 27. The CDR3 here is CALGELGYVDSKLGAGRDTDKLIF. Written as DNA, the CDR3 is TGTGCTCTTGGGGAACTGGGTTACGTTGATAGTAAACTGGGGGCCGGACGTGACACCGATAAACTCATCTTT.

A remark on this clone: TCRdb pairs this DNA with a much larger clone's protein that differs at residue 7, likely a read error; the protein shown was translated from the DNA. This sequence joins TRDV1 and TRDJ1, with TRDD2 as a possible D gene (7 bases). In the absence of a J gene in TCRdb, the DNA was matched to germline to assign it here. The V end was cut by 2 bases, the J end by 0 bases, with 25 bases between. This CDR3 has 20 amino acids. Germline assignment: CDR1 TSWWSYY and CDR2 QGS. This CDR3 reads CALGEKMKAFLGSYTDKLIF. The CDR3 nucleotides are TGTGCTCTTGGGGAAAAGATGAAGGCCTTCCTGGGGAGTTACACCGATAAACTCATCTTT.

This clone turned up a few times. TCRdb lists the protein of a much larger clone for this DNA, which differs at residue 9, so this is likely a read error; the protein given here is translated from the DNA itself. For the CDR3, the DNA is TGTGCCTGTGACACTATACGGCGGGTATACGAAGGCGATAAACTCATCTTT. This translates into CACDTIRRVYEGDKLIF. The chain joins TRDV2 to TRDJ1; the D gene is possibly TRDD3 (5 bases). The CDR3 has 17 amino acids. Trimming stripped 1 base from V and 4 bases from J, with 21 bases between. Germline CDR1 and CDR2: GEAIGNYY and EKD.

This clone was seen a handful of times. This probably arose from a read error, given a far larger clone one base away. The sample carries other DNA sequences with the same CDR3. The chain employs TRDV1 and TRDJ1; unclear D gene. V gave up 3 bases and J gave up 0 bases, with 17 bases separating them. Looked up from germline, CDR1 is TSWWSYY and CDR2 is QGS. The CDR3 runs 17 residues. The CDR3 loop reads CALGENPNDAYTDKLIF. In DNA, the CDR3 is TGTGCTCTTGGGGAGAACCCTAATGATGCGTACACCGATAAACTCATCTTT.

This clone has ten or more counts. This likely came from a read error, as a far larger clone is one base away. Other DNA sequences in this sample translate to the same CDR3. The chain is built from TRDV2 and TRDJ1; 10 bases match TRDD3. The CDR3 extends over 20 amino acids. From germline, CDR1 is GEAIGNYY and CDR2 EKD. Written as DNA, the CDR3 is TGTGCCTGTGACACCAATTTTCCGGGGGATACGACTCCGTACACTGATAAACTCATCTTT. This codes for CACDTNFPGDTTPYTDKLIF.

This clone has more than one count but fewer than ten. TCRdb's listed protein matches a much larger clone and diverges from this DNA's translation at residue 17, likely through a read error; the protein shown comes from the DNA. The CDR3 DNA follows: TGTGCCTGTGACACGATTCGGGGCTCTTCCTACGAGCAGGGGGAACTACGCACCGATAAACTCATCTTT. This translates into CACDTIRGSSYEQGELRTDKLIF. The chain is built from TRDV2 and TRDJ1, with 8 bases fitting TRDD2. No J segment appears in TCRdb, so it was assigned here by matching the sequence to germline. V trimming: 1 base; J trimming: 1 base; junction bases outside the gene matches: 28. Germline lookup yields CDR1 GEAIGNYY and CDR2 EKD. The CDR3 is 23 amino acids.

Turning to this clone: TCRdb attributes to this sequence the protein of a much larger clone, which differs from the DNA translation at residue 6; a read error is likely, and the protein displayed is translated from the DNA. The chain employs TRDV2 and TRDJ1; the match to TRDD3 covers 12 bases. The CDR3 totals 17 residues. The V gene's germline CDR1 is GEAIGNYY and CDR2 EKD. V trimming: 3 bases; J trimming: 0 bases; junction bases outside the gene matches: 7. CDR3 bases: TGTGCCTGTGACGCGACTGGGGGATACTGGGACACCGATAAACTCATCTTT. Its protein is CACDATGGYWDTDKLIF.

This clone was detected only a few times. This sequence is one base from a far larger clone and is likely a read error. This sample also contains other DNA sequences that code for the same CDR3. V and J are TRDV2 and TRDJ1; 7 bases agree with TRDD3. Germline values: CDR1 GEAIGNYY, CDR2 EKD. The ends lost 0 bases at V and 0 bases at J; junction bases unmatched: 12. The CDR3 spans 18 residues. The CDR3 nucleotides read TGTGCCTGTGACACCCTCTCAAGAGGATACGCGTACACCGATAAACTCATCTTT. Amino acid sequence: CACDTLSRGYAYTDKLIF.

This clone was seen a few times. This DNA translates differently at residue 9 from the TCRdb protein, which is that of a much larger clone; a read error is likely, and the protein shown is the DNA's own translation. The chain links TRDV2 to TRDJ1; 8 bases align to TRDD3. No J gene is reported in TCRdb; it was inferred here by comparing the DNA with germline. This CDR3 contains 19 residues. V dropped 4 bases and J dropped 0; count of bases not matched to a gene: 18. Per the germline V gene, CDR1 is GEAIGNYY and CDR2 is EKD. CDR3 region: CACEPPLGGFGNNTDKLIF. CDR3 coding DNA: TGTGCCTGTGAGCCTCCACTGGGGGGCTTCGGGAATAACACCGATAAACTCATCTTT.

With regard to this clone: This likely came from a read error, as a far larger clone is one base away. Other DNA sequences within the sample encode an identical CDR3. The CDR3 sequence: CALGVTTTGILLYTDKLIF. CDR3 sequence (DNA): TGTGCTCTTGGGGTTACTACCACGGGGATACTTCTGTACACCGATAAGCTCATCTTT. There is no J gene call, but TRDV1 is given as the V gene; the D call in the table, TRDD3, was not verified against the DNA. This CDR3 has 19 residues. Germline V gene data show CDR1 as TSWWSYY and CDR2 as QGS.

In this sample, this clone turned up many times. This likely stems from a read error, as it lies one base from a far larger clone. This sample includes further DNA sequences coding for the same CDR3. V and J are TRDV1 and TRDJ1, with TRDD3 identical over 13 bases. The germline V gene encodes CDR1 TSWWSYY and CDR2 QGS. Germline trimming cut 1 base from V and 5 bases from J; bases unmatched to any gene: 16. This CDR3 is built from 20 residues. This CDR3 reads CALGEQERILLGDTSDKLIF. CDR3 sequence (DNA): TGTGCTCTTGGGGAACAGGAGAGGATTCTACTGGGGGATACGTCAGATAAACTCATCTTT.

This clone was seen more than once but under ten times. TCRdb's entry gives the protein of a much larger clone, which mismatches this DNA's translation at residue 12, likely from a read error; the protein reported here is translated from the DNA. The chain combines TRDV1 with TRDJ1; 11 positions agree with TRDD3. J lost 0 bases, V lost 5 bases, and 11 bases had no gene match. This CDR3 spans 18 amino acids. The germline V gene has CDR1 TSWWSYY and CDR2 QGS. This chain's CDR3 is CALGPGGYLVENTDKLIF. DNA of the CDR3: TGTGCTCTTGGGCCTGGGGGATACCTCGTTGAGAACACCGATAAACTCATCTTT.

This clone turned up a few times. V and J are TRDV1 and TRDJ1; D may correspond to TRDD1, TRDD2 or TRDD3 (5 bases each). Here the J gene was assigned by germline matching of the DNA, as TCRdb has none. Germline loops: CDR1 TSWWSYY, CDR2 QGS. CDR3 length equals 17 residues. Trimming took off 5 bases at V and 3 bases at J, with 22 bases between the two ends. The CDR3 reads CALGKYALFLFPDKLIF. Here the CDR3 DNA reads TGTGCTCTTGGGAAATACGCGTTGTTCCTTTTCCCCGATAAACTCATCTTT.

Details on this clone: TCRdb's protein for this DNA is that of a much larger clone and differs from the translation at residue 13, likely a read error; the protein shown is the DNA translation. The chain links TRDV2 to TRDJ2, with 13 bases matching TRDD3. No J gene is reported in TCRdb; it was inferred here by comparing the DNA with germline. The CDR3 spans 18 residues. In germline, CDR1 is GEAIGNYY, CDR2 EKD. This CDR3 reads CACDALTGGYALAAQLFF. In nucleotides, the CDR3 is TGTGCCTGTGACGCCCTTACTGGGGGATACGCTTTGGCAGCACAACTCTTCTTT.

As concerns this clone: This DNA's translation differs at residue 20 from TCRdb's protein, which comes from a much larger clone; a read error is likely, and the protein shown is translated from the DNA. The rearrangement links TRDV1 to TRDJ1; 12 bases map to TRDD3. The J gene, left out of TCRdb, was set here by checking the DNA against germline. With 0 bases clipped from V and 7 bases from J, the junction kept 30 bases outside the gene matches. Germline assignment: CDR1 TSWWSYY and CDR2 QGS. The CDR3 is 24 residues long. DNA of the CDR3: TGTGCTCTTGGGGAACTCCCCTACCCTAACTGGGGGATACTACGTGAGCGCAGAAGAAGTAAACTCATCTTT. Its translation is CALGELPYPNWGILRERRRSKLIF.

This clone has just a few counts. The likely explanation is a read error, given a far larger clone one base away. The same CDR3 arises from other DNA sequences in this sample as well. The V gene is TRDV1, the J gene TRDJ1; TRDD2 might be the D (7 bases). TCRdb is silent on the J gene; assignment here came from matching the DNA to germline. The CDR3 has 21 amino acids. The germline V and J ends were trimmed by 3 bases and 4 bases, with 33 bases remaining between them. Germline V lookup: CDR1 TSWWSYY, CDR2 QGS. CDR3 in DNA: TGTGCTCTTGGGGAGGTATTCCTACCCTCGACGCTGGGGATCAATAGCGATAAACTCATCTTT. This gives the protein CALGEVFLPSTLGINSDKLIF.

A word on this clone: Possible read error: a much larger clone is one base away. Other DNA sequences within the sample encode an identical CDR3. V is TRDV1 and J is TRDJ1; the match to TRDD2 covers 8 bases. CDR3 length: 20 amino acids. Germline V CDR1 and CDR2: TSWWSYY, QGS. CDR3 coding DNA: TGTGCTCTTGGGGAACTCACTTCCTACGGGGGCCACCCCTACACCGATAAACTCATCTTC. It codes for CALGELTSYGGHPYTDKLIF.

Only a few counts were recorded for this clone. This DNA's translation and the protein TCRdb lists, from a much larger clone, do not match at residue 10, likely due to a read error; the protein shown is translated from the DNA. The chain employs TRDV2 and TRDJ1, with 9 bases identical to TRDD3. TCRdb gives no J gene; it was assigned here by matching the DNA to germline. CDR1 and CDR2 (germline): GEAIGNYY, EKD. V shed 0 bases, J shed 1 base, and the junction held 11 bases outside the gene matches. CDR3 length: 18 residues. CDR3: CACDTVTGGRRLTDKLIF. The CDR3 region has the DNA TGTGCCTGTGACACCGTTACTGGGGGACGTCGACTCACCGATAAACTCATCTTT.

In regard to this clone: TCRdb's protein for this DNA is that of a much larger clone and differs from the translation at residue 15, likely a read error; the protein shown is the DNA translation. The J gene is TRDJ1, the V gene TRDV1; a weak D match, TRDD2 (8 bases). Between the trimmed V and J ends, which lost 2 bases and 0 bases, there was a span of 31 bases. CDR1 TSWWSYY and CDR2 QGS come from the germline V gene. This CDR3 has 22 amino acids. The CDR3: CALGEARLPTWGLREYTDKLIF. CDR3 bases: TGTGCTCTTGGGGAAGCCAGGCTTCCTACCTGGGGGCTACGGGAGTACACCGATAAACTCATCTTT.